This T cell receptor beta chain emerged from a study of cytomegalovirus exposure and HLA in healthy donors. General observations from the study: The study assumed roughly uniform donor sequencing depth for presence/absence analyses.

Germline trimming cut 6 bases from V and 8 bases from J; bases unmatched to any gene: 4. Germline-derived CDR1 and CDR2 are SQVTM and ANQGSEA. The CDR3 spans 13 residues. A note on this clone: Antigen unknown.

Both 60 Vbeta primers and 13 Jbeta primers went into the PCR. Produced via immunoSEQ multiplex PCR; TCRdb's table is partial and in-frame only. Among 120,000 to 150,000 clones listed, roughly three fifths were seen once. The chain carries TRBV29-1 and TRBJ1-6; 10 bases fit TRBD1. The sequence derives from a male donor in good health and CMV-seronegative. Sequencing was performed on PBMCs. CDR3 protein: CSVAGTGDSPLHF. For the CDR3, the DNA is TGCAGCGTCGCCGGGACAGGGGATTCACCCCTCCACTTT.